A selection of T cell receptor beta chains follows, all from one sample in a study of PD-1 blockade in classical Hodgkin lymphoma. Assay: immunoSEQ multiplex PCR; the TCRdb copy retains only in-frame clones and omits some. The data contain more than 140,000 clones, about 81% of them singletons. Sequenced material: peripheral blood mononuclear cells (PBMCs), taken before the second cycle of nivolumab. Source of these receptors: a human donor with classical Hodgkin lymphoma. Both conserved end residues are part of each CDR3. A D gene is named only where the DNA matches it firmly. Size values are once, few and many counts, or a class for expanded clones, and some rows have none.

j_call v_call clone_size d_call cdr3_nt cdr3_aa
TRBJ1-5 TRBV27 once - TGTGCCAGCAGTGGGAAGGGACGGAATCAGCCCCAGCATTTT CASSGKGRNQPQHF
TRBJ1-2 TRBV19 - - TGTGCCAGTAGTTATGGGGGCAAGTATGGCTACACCTTC CASSYGGKYGYTF
TRBJ1-1 TRBV7-2 - - TGTGCCAGCAGCCCAGGGTTCTTAGAAGCTTTCTTT CASSPGFLEAFF
TRBJ2-6 TRBV5-4 - - TGTGCCAGCAGGGGGGACCCTGGGGCCAACGTCCTGACTTTC CASRGDPGANVLTF
TRBJ1-4 TRBV14 - TRBD1 TGTGCCAGCAGCCAAGTAGGGGACAGGGTATTCTCTAATGAAAAACTGTTTTTT CASSQVGDRVFSNEKLFF
TRBJ1-4 TRBV6-5 - - TGTGCCAGCAGTTTTCATGCAACTAATGAAAAACTGTTTTTT CASSFHATNEKLFF
TRBJ1-1 TRBV5-4 - TRBD1 TGTGCCAGCAGCCTCCGGGACAGGGTGGACACTGAAGCTTTCTTT CASSLRDRVDTEAFF
TRBJ1-2 TRBV6-5 - TRBD1 TGTGCCAGCAGTTACTCCGGGACAGGGGGCTATGGCTACACCTTC CASSYSGTGGYGYTF
TRBJ2-4 TRBV7-9 - - TGTGCCAGCAGCTTAGCGGGGACAGCCAAAAACATTCAGTACTTC CASSLAGTAKNIQYF
TRBJ2-3 TRBV10-3 few - TGTGCCATCAGTGAGAAAGTTGCAGATACGCAGTATTTT CAISEKVADTQYF
TRBJ2-7 TRBV11-2 few - TGTGCCAGCAGCTTAGTCCTTTGGGAGCAGTACTTC CASSLVLWEQYF
TRBJ1-5 TRBV7-2 - TRBD1 TGTGCCAGCAGCTTAGGGGGGGGACAGAGTATTGGCAATCAGCCCCAGCATTTT CASSLGGGQSIGNQPQHF
TRBJ2-2 TRBV5-1 - - TGCGCCAGCAGCTTGGTACAGGGGAACACCGGGGAGCTGTTTTTT CASSLVQGNTGELFF
TRBJ2-7 TRBV28 - - TGTGCCAGCAGTTTAATGTACGGGTTGTACGAGCAGTACTTC CASSLMYGLYEQYF
TRBJ1-3 TRBV16 - - TGTGCCAGCAGCAGAACAGTCGGCTCTGGAAACACCATATATTTT CASSRTVGSGNTIYF
TRBJ2-7 TRBV5-8 once - TGTGCCAGCAGCTTGGCCTACTACTACGAGCAGTACTTC CASSLAYYYEQYF
TRBJ2-2 TRBV5-6 - - TGTGCCAGCAGCTTGGGAGAGAGGCTTGCTTTATACGGGGAGCTGTTTTTT CASSLGERLALYGELFF